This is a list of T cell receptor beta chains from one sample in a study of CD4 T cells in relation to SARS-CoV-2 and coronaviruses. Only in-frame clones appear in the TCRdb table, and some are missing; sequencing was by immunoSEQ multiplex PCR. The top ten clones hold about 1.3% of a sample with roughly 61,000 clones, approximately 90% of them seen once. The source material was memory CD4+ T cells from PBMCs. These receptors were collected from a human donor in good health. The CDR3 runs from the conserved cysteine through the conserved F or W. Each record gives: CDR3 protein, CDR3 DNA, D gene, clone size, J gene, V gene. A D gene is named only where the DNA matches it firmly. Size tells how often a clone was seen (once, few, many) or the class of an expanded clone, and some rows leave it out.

cdr3_aa: CASSYRTDTQYF
cdr3_nt: TGTGCCAGCAGCTACCGCACAGATACGCAGTATTTT
d_call: .
clone_size: .
j_call: TRBJ2-3
v_call: TRBV7-9

cdr3_aa: CASSLAYRSGYTF
cdr3_nt: TGTGCCAGCAGTTTAGCGTACAGGTCCGGCTACACCTTC
d_call: .
clone_size: .
j_call: TRBJ1-2
v_call: TRBV27

cdr3_aa: CASSLNSYRGDEQFF
cdr3_nt: TGTGCCAGCAGTTTAAATAGTTACAGGGGCGATGAGCAGTTCTTC
d_call: TRBD1
clone_size: .
j_call: TRBJ2-1
v_call: TRBV27

cdr3_aa: CASRLQGGANYGYTF
cdr3_nt: TGTGCCAGCAGGCTCCAAGGGGGGGCTAACTATGGCTACACCTTC
d_call: .
clone_size: .
j_call: TRBJ1-2
v_call: TRBV7-9

cdr3_aa: CASRPGQGITGELFF
cdr3_nt: TGTGCCAGCAGGCCGGGACAGGGTATAACCGGGGAGCTGTTTTTT
d_call: TRBD1
clone_size: .
j_call: TRBJ2-2
v_call: TRBV6-5

cdr3_aa: CASSVASDSSYNEQFF
cdr3_nt: TGTGCCAGCAGCGTAGCGAGCGATAGCTCCTACAATGAGCAGTTCTTC
d_call: .
clone_size: few
j_call: TRBJ2-1
v_call: TRBV9

cdr3_aa: CASSIGGLSTDTQYF
cdr3_nt: TGTGCCAGTAGTATCGGGGGGTTAAGTACAGATACGCAGTATTTT
d_call: TRBD2
clone_size: .
j_call: TRBJ2-3
v_call: TRBV19

cdr3_aa: CASSPTPGTGNTEAFF
cdr3_nt: TGTGCCAGCAGTCCGACCCCCGGGACAGGGAACACTGAAGCTTTCTTT
d_call: TRBD1
clone_size: .
j_call: TRBJ1-1
v_call: TRBV27

cdr3_aa: CASNIRVETQYF
cdr3_nt: TGTGCCAGCAATATACGGGTCGAGACCCAGTACTTC
d_call: .
clone_size: .
j_call: TRBJ2-5
v_call: TRBV2

cdr3_aa: CASSPDVAGELFF
cdr3_nt: TGTGCCAGCAGTCCCGACGTCGCCGGGGAGCTGTTTTTT
d_call: .
clone_size: .
j_call: TRBJ2-2
v_call: TRBV2

cdr3_aa: CASSGLGRGTDTQYF
cdr3_nt: TGCGCCAGCAGTGGCCTTGGGAGGGGCACAGATACGCAGTATTTT
d_call: TRBD2
clone_size: few
j_call: TRBJ2-3
v_call: TRBV10-2

cdr3_aa: CASIGGKGERGSYEQYF
cdr3_nt: TGCGCCAGCATAGGCGGGAAGGGGGAACGTGGCTCCTACGAGCAGTACTTC
d_call: .
clone_size: .
j_call: TRBJ2-7
v_call: TRBV10-1

cdr3_aa: CASNHRAGLGNTIYF
cdr3_nt: TGTGCCAGCAACCACCGCGCAGGGTTAGGAAACACCATATATTTT
d_call: .
clone_size: .
j_call: TRBJ1-3
v_call: TRBV19

cdr3_aa: CASSIGPGDTQYF
cdr3_nt: TGTGCCAGTAGTATCGGGCCCGGCGATACGCAGTATTTT
d_call: .
clone_size: .
j_call: TRBJ2-3
v_call: TRBV19

cdr3_aa: CASRFRGALTEAFF
cdr3_nt: TGTGCCAGCAGATTCCGGGGGGCGTTAACTGAAGCTTTCTTT
d_call: .
clone_size: few
j_call: TRBJ1-1
v_call: TRBV2

cdr3_aa: CASSLSGTYEQYF
cdr3_nt: TGTGCCAGCAGCCTTAGCGGAACCTACGAGCAGTACTTC
d_call: .
clone_size: .
j_call: TRBJ2-7
v_call: TRBV12-3/TRBV12-4